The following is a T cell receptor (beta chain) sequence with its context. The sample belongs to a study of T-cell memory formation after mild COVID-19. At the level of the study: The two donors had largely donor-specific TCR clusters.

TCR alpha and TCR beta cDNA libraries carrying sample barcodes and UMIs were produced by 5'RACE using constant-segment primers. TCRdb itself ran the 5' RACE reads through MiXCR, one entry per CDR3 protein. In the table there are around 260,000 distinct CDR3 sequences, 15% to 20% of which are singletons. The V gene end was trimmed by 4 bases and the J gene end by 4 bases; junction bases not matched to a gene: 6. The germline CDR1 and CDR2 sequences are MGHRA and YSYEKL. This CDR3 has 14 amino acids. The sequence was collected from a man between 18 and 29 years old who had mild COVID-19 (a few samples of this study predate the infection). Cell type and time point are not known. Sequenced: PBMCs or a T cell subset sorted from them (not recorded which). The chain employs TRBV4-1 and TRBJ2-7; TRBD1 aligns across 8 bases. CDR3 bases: TGCGCCAGCAGCCCAGACAGGGGTAGGTACGAGCAGTACTTC. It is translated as CASSPDRGRYEQYF.